The present T cell receptor (beta chain) was sequenced within a study of T cells in localized non-small cell lung cancer. V lost 3 bases to trimming and J lost 4 bases, with 10 bases between them. The CDR3 contains 13 residues. CDR1 and CDR2 from the germline V gene are MNHNS and SASEGT. Findings of the study overall: Since sequencing was restricted to only one region of the tumor, intratumor heterogeneity remains a possibility.

Sequencing was performed with immunoSEQ multiplex PCR; in TCRdb, only in-frame clones are kept and a portion is missing. Of about 8,000 clones listed, around 87% are singletons. Comment on this clone: Antigen specificity is unknown.

The chain has TRBV6-1 and TRBJ2-7, with D possibly TRBD1 on 5 matching bases. Sequenced here: peripheral blood, sampled before any cancer treatment. The receptor comes from a male donor at least 60 years old with stage III lung adenocarcinoma. CDR3 in amino acids: CASSEWRTYEQYF. CDR3 DNA: TGTGCCAGCAGTGAGTGGCGGACATACGAGCAGTACTTC.